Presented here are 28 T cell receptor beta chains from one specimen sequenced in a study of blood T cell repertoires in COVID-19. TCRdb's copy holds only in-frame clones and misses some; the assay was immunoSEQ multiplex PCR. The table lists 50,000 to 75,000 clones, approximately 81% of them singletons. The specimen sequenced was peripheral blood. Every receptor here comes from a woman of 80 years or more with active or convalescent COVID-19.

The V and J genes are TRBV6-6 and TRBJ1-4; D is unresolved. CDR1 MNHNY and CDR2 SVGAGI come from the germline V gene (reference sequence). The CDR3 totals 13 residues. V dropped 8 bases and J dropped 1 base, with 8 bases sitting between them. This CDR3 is CASLTGTNEKLFF. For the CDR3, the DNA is TGTGCCAGCCTGACGGGAACTAATGAAAAACTGTTTTTT.

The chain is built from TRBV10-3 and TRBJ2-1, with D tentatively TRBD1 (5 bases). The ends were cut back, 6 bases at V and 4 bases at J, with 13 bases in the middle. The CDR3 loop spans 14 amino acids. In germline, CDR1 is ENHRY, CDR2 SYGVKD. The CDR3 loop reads CAISADSYYNEQFF. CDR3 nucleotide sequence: TGTGCCATCAGCGCTGACAGTTATTACAATGAGCAGTTCTTC.

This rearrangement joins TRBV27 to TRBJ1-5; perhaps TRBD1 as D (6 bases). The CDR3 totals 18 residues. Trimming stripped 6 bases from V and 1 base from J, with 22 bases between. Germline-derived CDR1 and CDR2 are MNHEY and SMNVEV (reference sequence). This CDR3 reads CASSPIVDSLGSNQPQHF. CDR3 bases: TGTGCCAGCAGCCCTATAGTGGACAGTCTGGGGAGCAATCAGCCCCAGCATTTT.

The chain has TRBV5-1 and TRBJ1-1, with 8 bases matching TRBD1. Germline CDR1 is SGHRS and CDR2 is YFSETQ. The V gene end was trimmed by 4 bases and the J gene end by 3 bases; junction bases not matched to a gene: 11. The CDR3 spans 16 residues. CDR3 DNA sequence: TGCGCCAGCAGCAAACCTTCCGGACAGGGCGACACTGAAGCTTTCTTT. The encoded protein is CASSKPSGQGDTEAFF.

The CDR3 protein is CASSLGSGGQNEQFF. The DNA of the CDR3 is TGTGCCAGCAGCTTAGGATCCGGGGGGCAGAATGAGCAGTTCTTC. This chain joins TRBV7-8 and TRBJ2-1, with D tentatively TRBD2 (7 bases). Germline CDR1 and CDR2: SGHVS and FQNEAQ. The CDR3 length is 15 residues. V was clipped by 1 base and J by 7 bases, with 14 bases between them.

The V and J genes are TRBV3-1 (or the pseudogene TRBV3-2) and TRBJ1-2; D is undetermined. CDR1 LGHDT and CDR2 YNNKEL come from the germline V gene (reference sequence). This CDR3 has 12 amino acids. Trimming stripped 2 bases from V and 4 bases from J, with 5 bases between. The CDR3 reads CASSQRAYGYTF. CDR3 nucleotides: TGTGCCAGCAGCCAAAGAGCCTATGGCTACACCTTC.

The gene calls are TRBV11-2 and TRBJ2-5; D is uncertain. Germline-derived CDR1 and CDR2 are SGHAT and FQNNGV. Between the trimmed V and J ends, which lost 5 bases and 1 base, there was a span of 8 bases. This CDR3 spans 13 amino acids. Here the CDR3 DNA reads TGTGCCAGCAGCCAACAAACCCAAGAGACCCAGTACTTC. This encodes CASSQQTQETQYF.

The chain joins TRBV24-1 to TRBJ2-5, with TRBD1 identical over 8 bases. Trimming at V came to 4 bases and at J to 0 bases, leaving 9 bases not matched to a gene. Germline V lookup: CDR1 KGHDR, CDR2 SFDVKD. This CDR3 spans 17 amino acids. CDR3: CATSDPKTGEYQETQYF. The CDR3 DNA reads TGTGCCACCAGTGACCCGAAGACAGGGGAGTACCAAGAGACCCAGTACTTC.

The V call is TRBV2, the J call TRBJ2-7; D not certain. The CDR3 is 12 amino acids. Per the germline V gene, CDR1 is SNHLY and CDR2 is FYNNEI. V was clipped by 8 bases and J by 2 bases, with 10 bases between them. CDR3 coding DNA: TGTGCCAGCTCTTATCAGACCTACGAGCAGTACTTC. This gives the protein CASSYQTYEQYF.

CDR3 in DNA: TGTGCCAGCAGCCCCGCTAGCGGGGGCACAGATACGCAGTATTTT. Translation gives CASSPASGGTDTQYF. The V and J genes are TRBV11-2 and TRBJ2-3, with 9 bases fitting TRBD2. Germline V gene lookup returns CDR1 SGHAT and CDR2 FQNNGV. V lost 5 bases, J lost 1 base, and 4 bases stayed unmatched. This CDR3 has 15 amino acids.

CDR3 sequence: CATSDLSGTGANVLTF. The DNA for the CDR3 is TGTGCCACCAGTGATTTGTCAGGGACTGGGGCCAACGTCCTGACTTTC. The chain recombines TRBV24-1 with TRBJ2-6; D possibly corresponds to TRBD1 (5 bases). Germline assignment: CDR1 KGHDR and CDR2 SFDVKD. The length of the CDR3 is 16 residues. Between the trimmed V and J ends, which lost 0 bases and 2 bases, there was a span of 7 bases.

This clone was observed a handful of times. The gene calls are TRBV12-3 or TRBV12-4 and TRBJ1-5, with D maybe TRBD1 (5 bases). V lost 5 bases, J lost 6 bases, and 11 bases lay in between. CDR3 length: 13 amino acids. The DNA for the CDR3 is TGTGCCAGCAGTGCCGGGGGAGGTCAGCCCCAGCATTTT. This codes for CASSAGGGQPQHF.

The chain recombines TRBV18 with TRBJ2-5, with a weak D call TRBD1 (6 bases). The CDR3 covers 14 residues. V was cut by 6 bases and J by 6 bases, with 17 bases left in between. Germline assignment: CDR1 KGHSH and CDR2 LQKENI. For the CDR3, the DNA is TGTGCCAGCTCCAGGGGTTTAGAGCAGAAGACCCAGTACTTC. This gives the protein CASSRGLEQKTQYF.

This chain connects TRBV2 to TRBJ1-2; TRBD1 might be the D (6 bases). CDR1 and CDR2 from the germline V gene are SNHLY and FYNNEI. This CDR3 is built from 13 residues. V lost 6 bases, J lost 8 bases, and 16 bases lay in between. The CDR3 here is CASRNPTGRGYTF. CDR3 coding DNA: TGTGCCAGCAGGAACCCCACAGGGCGCGGCTACACCTTC.

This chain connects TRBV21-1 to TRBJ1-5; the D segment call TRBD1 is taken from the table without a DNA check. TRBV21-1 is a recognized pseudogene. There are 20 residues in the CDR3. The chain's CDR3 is CTPRRTGEGRPGYSNQPQHF. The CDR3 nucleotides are TGTACCCCGAGGAGGACAGGAGAAGGTCGGCCGGGTTATAGCAATCAGCCCCAGCATTTT.

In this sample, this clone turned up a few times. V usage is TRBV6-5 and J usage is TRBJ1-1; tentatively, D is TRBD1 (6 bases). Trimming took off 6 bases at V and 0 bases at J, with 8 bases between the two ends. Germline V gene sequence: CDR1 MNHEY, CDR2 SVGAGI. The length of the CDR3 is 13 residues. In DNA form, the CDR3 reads TGTGCCAGCAGCGACAGGATGAACACTGAAGCTTTCTTT. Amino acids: CASSDRMNTEAFF.

The DNA of the CDR3 is TGCGCCAGCACCCCCAAGGGGGCCAGCACAGATACGCAGTATTTT. Its protein product is CASTPKGASTDTQYF. J is TRBJ2-3 and V is TRBV23-1; 7 bases fit TRBD1. TRBV23-1 is reported as an ORF; its role is uncertain. The CDR3 sequence is 15 residues long. V gave up 7 bases and J gave up 0 bases; unmatched junction bases: 7.

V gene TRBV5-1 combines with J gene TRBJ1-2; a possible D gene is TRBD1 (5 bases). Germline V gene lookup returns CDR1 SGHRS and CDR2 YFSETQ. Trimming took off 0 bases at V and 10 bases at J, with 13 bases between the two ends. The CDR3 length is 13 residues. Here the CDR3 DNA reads TGCGCCAGCAGCTTGGAAGAAGACAGTGACTACACCTTC. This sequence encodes CASSLEEDSDYTF. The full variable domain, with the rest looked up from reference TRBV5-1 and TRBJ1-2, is KAGVTQTPRYLIKTRGQQVTLSCSPISGHRSVSWYQQTPGQGLQFLFEYFSETQRNKGNFPGRFSGRQFSNSRSEMNVSTLELGDSALYLCASSLEEDSDYTFGSGTRLTVV.

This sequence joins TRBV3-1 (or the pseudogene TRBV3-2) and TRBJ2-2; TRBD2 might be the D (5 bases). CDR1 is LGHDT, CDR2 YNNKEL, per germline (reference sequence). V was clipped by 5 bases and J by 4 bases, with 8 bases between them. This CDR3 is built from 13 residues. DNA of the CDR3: TGTGCCAGCAGCTTTACTAGCACCGGGGAGCTGTTTTTT. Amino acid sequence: CASSFTSTGELFF.

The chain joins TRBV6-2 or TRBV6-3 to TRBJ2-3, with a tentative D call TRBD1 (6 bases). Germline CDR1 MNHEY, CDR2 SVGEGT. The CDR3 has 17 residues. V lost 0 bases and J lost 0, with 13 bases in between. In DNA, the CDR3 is TGTGCCAGCAGTTACTCTCCACCGGGACACAGCACAGATACGCAGTATTTT. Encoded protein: CASSYSPPGHSTDTQYF.

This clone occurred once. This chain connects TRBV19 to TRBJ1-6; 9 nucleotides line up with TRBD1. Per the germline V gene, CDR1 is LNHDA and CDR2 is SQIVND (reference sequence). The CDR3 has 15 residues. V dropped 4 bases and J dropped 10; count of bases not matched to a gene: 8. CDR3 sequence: CASSTTGGRLSPLHF. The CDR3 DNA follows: TGTGCCAGTAGTACTACAGGGGGCCGCCTCTCACCCCTCCACTTT.

This chain's CDR3 is CAISEAPGEKLFF. The CDR3 coding sequence is TGTGCCATCAGTGAGGCACCGGGAGAAAAACTGTTTTTT. The J gene is TRBJ1-4, the V gene TRBV10-3; D not resolved. The CDR3 is 13 residues long. V was trimmed by 2 bases and J by 8 bases, leaving 9 bases between them. Germline CDR1 ENHRY, CDR2 SYGVKD.

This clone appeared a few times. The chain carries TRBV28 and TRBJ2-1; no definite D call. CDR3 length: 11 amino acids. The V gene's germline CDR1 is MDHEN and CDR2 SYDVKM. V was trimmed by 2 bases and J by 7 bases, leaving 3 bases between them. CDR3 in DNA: TGTGCCAGCAGTTTAGTAAATGAGCAGTTCTTC. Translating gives CASSLVNEQFF.

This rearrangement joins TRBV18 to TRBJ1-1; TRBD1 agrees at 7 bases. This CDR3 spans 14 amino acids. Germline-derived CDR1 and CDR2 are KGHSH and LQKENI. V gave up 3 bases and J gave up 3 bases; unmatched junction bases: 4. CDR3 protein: CASSPGQQDTEAFF. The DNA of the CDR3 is TGTGCCAGCTCACCGGGACAGCAGGACACTGAAGCTTTCTTT.

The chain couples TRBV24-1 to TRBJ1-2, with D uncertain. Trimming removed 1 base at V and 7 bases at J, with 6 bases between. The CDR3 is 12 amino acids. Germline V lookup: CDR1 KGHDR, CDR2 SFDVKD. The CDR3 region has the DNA TGTGCCACCAGTGATTTTCGGGGTGGCTACACCTTC. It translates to CATSDFRGGYTF.

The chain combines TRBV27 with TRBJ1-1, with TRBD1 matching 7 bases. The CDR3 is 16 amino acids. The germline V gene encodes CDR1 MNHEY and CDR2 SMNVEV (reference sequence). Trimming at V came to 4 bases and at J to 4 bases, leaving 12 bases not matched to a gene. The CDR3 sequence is CASSSPNNRGVTEAFF. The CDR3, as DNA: TGTGCCAGCAGTTCTCCAAACAACAGGGGAGTCACTGAAGCTTTCTTT.

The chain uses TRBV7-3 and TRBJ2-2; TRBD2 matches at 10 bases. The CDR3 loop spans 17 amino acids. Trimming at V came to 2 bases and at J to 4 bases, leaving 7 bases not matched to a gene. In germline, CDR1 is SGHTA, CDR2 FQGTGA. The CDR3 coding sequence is TGTGCCAGCAGCTTATCAGCGGGGGGGCCAGGCACCGGGGAGCTGTTTTTT. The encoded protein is CASSLSAGGPGTGELFF.

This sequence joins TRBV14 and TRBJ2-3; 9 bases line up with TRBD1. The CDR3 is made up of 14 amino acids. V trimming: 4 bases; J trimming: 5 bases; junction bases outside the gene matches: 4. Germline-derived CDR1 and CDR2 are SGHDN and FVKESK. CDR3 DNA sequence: TGTGCCAGCAGCCGAGAGACAGGGGGAGATACGCAGTATTTT. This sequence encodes CASSRETGGDTQYF.